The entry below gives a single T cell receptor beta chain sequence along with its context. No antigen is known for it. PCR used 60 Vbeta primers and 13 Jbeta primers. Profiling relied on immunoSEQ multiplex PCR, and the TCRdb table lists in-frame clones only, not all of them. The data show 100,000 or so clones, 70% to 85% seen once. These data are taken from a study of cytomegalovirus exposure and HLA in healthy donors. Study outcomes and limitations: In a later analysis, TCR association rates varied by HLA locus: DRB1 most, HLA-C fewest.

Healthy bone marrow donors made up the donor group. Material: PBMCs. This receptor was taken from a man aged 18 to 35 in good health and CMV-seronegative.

DNA of the CDR3: TGTGCCAGCAGCCTCACAGGGGGTCATCAGCCCCAGCATTTT. Residues: CASSLTGGHQPQHF. V usage is TRBV7-3 and J usage is TRBJ1-5, with TRBD1 identical over 8 bases. V was pared by 5 bases and J by 5 bases, with 5 bases of the junction left unmatched. Per the germline V gene, CDR1 is SGHTA and CDR2 is FQGTGA. The CDR3 is 14 residues long.